What follows are 9 T cell receptor beta chains derived from one specimen sequenced in a study of cytomegalovirus exposure and HLA in healthy donors. In the PCR, 60 Vbeta and 13 Jbeta primers were used. TCRdb keeps only in-frame clones here, not all; method: immunoSEQ multiplex PCR. This table holds around 140,000 clones, roughly 80% found once. Sequencing was carried out using PBMCs. These receptors all come from a woman aged 45-60 years in good health and CMV-seropositive.

This chain connects TRBV28 to TRBJ2-5; TRBD1 is a possible D gene (5 bases). This CDR3 spans 14 amino acids. CDR1 MDHEN and CDR2 SYDVKM come from the germline V gene. V lost 1 base, J lost 1 base, and 7 bases lay in between. The CDR3 protein is CASSLFDSQETQYF. The CDR3 DNA sequence: TGTGCCAGCAGTTTATTCGACAGCCAAGAGACCCAGTACTTC.

This rearrangement joins TRBV29-1 to TRBJ1-2, with D possibly matching TRBD1 (5 bases). The V gene's germline CDR1 is SQVTM and CDR2 ANQGSEA. V lost 7 bases and J lost 8, with 20 bases in between. The CDR3 loop spans 13 amino acids. CDR3 nucleotides: TGCAGCGACTACACACCAGGGAATGAAGGCTACACCTTC. Translating gives CSDYTPGNEGYTF.

The chain has TRBV9 and TRBJ2-1; TRBD2 agrees at 13 bases. V was clipped by 2 bases and J by 6 bases; unmatched bases: 5. Germline V gives CDR1 SGDLS, CDR2 YYNGEE. CDR3 length equals 16 residues. The CDR3 loop reads CASSVTGTSGINEQFF. CDR3 coding DNA: TGTGCCAGCAGCGTTACCGGGACTAGCGGGATCAATGAGCAGTTCTTC.

V gene TRBV6-5 combines with J gene TRBJ2-5; D ambiguous. The length of the CDR3 is 15 residues. Germline CDR1 is MNHEY and CDR2 is SVGAGI. V was shortened by 0 bases and J by 0 bases, with 8 bases between the two germline ends. Here the CDR3 DNA reads TGTGCCAGCAGTTACTCCCCCCAGAACCAAGAGACCCAGTACTTC. Protein product: CASSYSPQNQETQYF.

The J gene is TRBJ2-7, the V gene TRBV27; 9 positions match TRBD2. V shed 3 bases, J shed 2 bases, and the junction held 20 bases outside the gene matches. Germline CDR1 MNHEY, CDR2 SMNVEV (reference sequence). CDR3 length equals 20 residues. In nucleotides, the CDR3 is TGTGCCAGCAGTTTTAGGTTTGGGTCAAGGGCGGGAGGGCTCCCCTACGAGCAGTACTTC. Translated: CASSFRFGSRAGGLPYEQYF.

This clone was recorded only once. Other DNA sequences from this sample encode an identical CDR3 as well. The J gene is TRBJ2-7, the V gene TRBV2; 11 positions agree with TRBD1. CDR1 SNHLY and CDR2 FYNNEI come from the germline V gene. Trimming cost V 4 bases and J 6 bases; bases outside gene matches: 2. This CDR3 contains 13 residues. The CDR3 region has the DNA TGTGCCAGCAGTGGTGGGACAGGGGGCGAGCAGTACTTC. Translated, it gives CASSGGTGGEQYF.

The V and J genes are TRBV5-1 and TRBJ2-3, with TRBD1 matching 7 bases. Germline CDR1 SGHRS, CDR2 YFSETQ. The V gene end was trimmed by 4 bases and the J gene end by 2 bases; junction bases not matched to a gene: 10. The CDR3 contains 16 residues. The CDR3 DNA reads TGCGCCAGCAGCCCCGGGACAGTTCCCTCCACAGATACGCAGTATTTT. Protein sequence: CASSPGTVPSTDTQYF.

The CDR3 sequence: CASSLVTGAEDGQYF. In DNA, the CDR3 is TGTGCCAGCAGCTTAGTTACAGGGGCCGAAGACGGGCAGTACTTC. The gene calls are TRBV7-8 and TRBJ2-5; 7 bases match TRBD1. Germline assignment: CDR1 SGHVS and CDR2 FQNEAQ. J gave up 11 bases and V 1 base, and 13 bases lay outside the gene matches. CDR3 size: 15 residues.

The genes are TRBV5-1 and TRBJ1-1; 7 bases match TRBD1. The CDR3 consists of 13 residues. With V trimmed by 0 bases and J by 10 bases, 6 bases remained unmatched. The germline CDR1 and CDR2 sequences are SGHRS and YFSETQ. Written as DNA, the CDR3 is TGCGCCAGCAGCTTGGGTGCGGGACAGCCAGCTTTCTTT. This translates into CASSLGAGQPAFF.